This T cell receptor (beta chain) was found in a study of cytomegalovirus exposure and HLA in healthy donors. Study in general: Unique TCRs from HLA-typed donors, roughly 89 million of them, were held in an early data release.

General study findings and limits: Roughly even sequencing depth across donors was the assumption behind the presence/absence analyses. There were several of the most significant clusters that appeared linked to common viral pathogens in a later analysis.

Concerning this clone: The antigen is unknown.

Germline lookup yields CDR1 SGHVS and CDR2 FQNEAQ. CDR3 size: 16 residues. The V segment lost 2 bases and the J segment 6 bases; nucleotides outside the gene matches: 7. Both 60 Vbeta primers and 13 Jbeta primers went into the PCR. Sequencing used immunoSEQ multiplex PCR; TCRdb keeps in-frame clones, though not all of them. The sample contains fewer than 120,000 clones, 78% of which appear only once. Sample: PBMCs. The origin of this receptor is a woman aged 30 to 39 in good health and CMV-seronegative. The V gene is TRBV7-8, the J gene TRBJ1-6, with 7 nucleotides matching TRBD1. The CDR3: CASSLLSTGINSPLHF. The CDR3 coding sequence is TGTGCCAGCAGCTTACTCTCGACAGGGATTAATTCACCCCTCCACTTT.